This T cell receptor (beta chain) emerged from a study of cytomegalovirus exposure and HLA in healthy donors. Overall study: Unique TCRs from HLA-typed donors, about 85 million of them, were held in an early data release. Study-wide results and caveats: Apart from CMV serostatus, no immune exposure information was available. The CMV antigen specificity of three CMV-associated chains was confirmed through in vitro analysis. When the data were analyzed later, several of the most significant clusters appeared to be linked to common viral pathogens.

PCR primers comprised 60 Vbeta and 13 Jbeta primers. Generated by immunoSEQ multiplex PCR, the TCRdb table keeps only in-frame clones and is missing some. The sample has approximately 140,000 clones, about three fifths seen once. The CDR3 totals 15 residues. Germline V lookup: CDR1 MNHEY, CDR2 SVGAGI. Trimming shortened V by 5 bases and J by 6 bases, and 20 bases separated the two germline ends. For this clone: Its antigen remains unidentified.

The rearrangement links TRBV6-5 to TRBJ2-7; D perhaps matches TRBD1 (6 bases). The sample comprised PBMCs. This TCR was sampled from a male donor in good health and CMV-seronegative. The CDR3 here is CASSQWTVPPAEQYF. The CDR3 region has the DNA TGTGCCAGCAGTCAATGGACAGTCCCCCCCGCCGAGCAGTACTTC.